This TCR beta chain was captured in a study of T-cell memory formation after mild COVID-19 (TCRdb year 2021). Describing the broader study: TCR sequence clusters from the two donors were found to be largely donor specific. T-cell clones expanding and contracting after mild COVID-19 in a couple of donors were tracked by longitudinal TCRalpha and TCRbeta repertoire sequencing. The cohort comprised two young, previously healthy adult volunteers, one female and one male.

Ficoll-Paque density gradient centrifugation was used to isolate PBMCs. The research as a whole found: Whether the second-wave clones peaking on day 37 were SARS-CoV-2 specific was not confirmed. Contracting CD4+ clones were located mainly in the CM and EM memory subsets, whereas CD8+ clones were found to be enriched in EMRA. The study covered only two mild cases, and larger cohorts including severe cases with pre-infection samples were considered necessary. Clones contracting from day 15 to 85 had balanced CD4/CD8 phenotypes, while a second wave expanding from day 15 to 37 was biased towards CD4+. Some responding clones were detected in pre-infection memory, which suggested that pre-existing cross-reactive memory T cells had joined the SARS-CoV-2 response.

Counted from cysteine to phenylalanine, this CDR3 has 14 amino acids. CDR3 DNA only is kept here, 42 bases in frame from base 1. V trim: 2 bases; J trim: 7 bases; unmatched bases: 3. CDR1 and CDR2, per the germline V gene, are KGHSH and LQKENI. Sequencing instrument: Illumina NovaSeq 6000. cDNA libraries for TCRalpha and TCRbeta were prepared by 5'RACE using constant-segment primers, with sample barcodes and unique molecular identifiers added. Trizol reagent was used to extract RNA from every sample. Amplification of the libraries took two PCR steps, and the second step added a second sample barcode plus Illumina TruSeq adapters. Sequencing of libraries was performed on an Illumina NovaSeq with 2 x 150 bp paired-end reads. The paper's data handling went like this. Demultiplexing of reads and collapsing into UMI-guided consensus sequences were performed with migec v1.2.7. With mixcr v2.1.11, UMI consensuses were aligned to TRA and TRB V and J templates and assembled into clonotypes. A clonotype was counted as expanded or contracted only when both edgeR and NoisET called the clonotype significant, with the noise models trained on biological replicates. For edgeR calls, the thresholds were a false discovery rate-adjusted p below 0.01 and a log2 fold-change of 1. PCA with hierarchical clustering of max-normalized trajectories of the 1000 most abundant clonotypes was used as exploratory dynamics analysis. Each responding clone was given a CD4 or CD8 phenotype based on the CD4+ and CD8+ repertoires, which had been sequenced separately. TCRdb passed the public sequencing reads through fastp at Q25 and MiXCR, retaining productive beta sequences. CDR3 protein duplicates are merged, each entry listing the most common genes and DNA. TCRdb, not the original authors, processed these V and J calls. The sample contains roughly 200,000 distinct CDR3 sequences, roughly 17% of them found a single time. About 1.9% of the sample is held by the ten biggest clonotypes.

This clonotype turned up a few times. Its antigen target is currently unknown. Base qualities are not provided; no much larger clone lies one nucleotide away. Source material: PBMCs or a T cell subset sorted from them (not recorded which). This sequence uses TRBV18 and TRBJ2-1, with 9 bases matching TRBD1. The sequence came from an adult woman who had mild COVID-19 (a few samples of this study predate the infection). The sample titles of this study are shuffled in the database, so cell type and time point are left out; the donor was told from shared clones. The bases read TGTGCCAGCTCACCAGGACAGGGGTTAAATGAGCAGTTCTTC. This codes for CASSPGQGLNEQFF.